This TCR beta chain came from a study of shared clonotypes between healthy human individuals. TCRdb's copy holds only in-frame clones and misses some; the assay was immunoSEQ multiplex PCR. The sample has roughly 1,800,000 clones, about 94% seen once. The germline gives CDR1 SGHRS, CDR2 YFSETQ. The CDR3 covers 14 residues. V was clipped by 0 bases and J by 0 bases, with 1 base between them. CD45RO-negative cells were positively selected for CCR7, leaving out terminally differentiated effector memory CD45RA+ cells. Study-level points and caveats: Larger estimated richness was generally recorded for naive subsets relative to memory subsets.

With regard to this clone: Its antigen is not identified.

The receptor's source is a man younger than 35 in good health. J is TRBJ2-6 and V is TRBV5-1; D not resolved. Sequencing was performed on naive CD8+ T cells sorted from blood. The CDR3 DNA follows: TGCGCCAGCAGCTTGGTCTCTGGGGCCAACGTCCTGACTTTC. The encoded protein is CASSLVSGANVLTF.